The clone carrying this TCR beta chain was seen just once. Germline CDR1 is MDHEN and CDR2 is SYDVKM. Trimming removed 8 bases from V and 5 bases from J, with 18 bases in between. This CDR3 spans 15 amino acids. Data came from immunoSEQ multiplex PCR; TCRdb stores just in-frame clones and leaves some out. The sample has 45,000 to 60,000 clones, roughly four fifths seen once; the top ten hold roughly 3%. This record belongs to a study of OX40 agonist ivuxolimab in advanced cancers. The rearrangement links TRBV28 to TRBJ2-2; tentative D call: TRBD1 (6 bases). Material: CD4+ or CD8+ T cells sorted from blood, obtained in a trial of the OX40 agonist ivuxolimab. The sequence was obtained from an adult with an advanced solid tumor such as melanoma, head and neck, liver or kidney cancer. The CDR3 loop reads CASGGAGLSTGELFF. CDR3 in DNA: TGTGCCAGCGGGGGCGCAGGACTGAGTACCGGGGAGCTGTTTTTT.